A selection of T cell receptor beta chains follows, all from one sample in a study of STAT5B mutations in CD4+ large granular lymphocyte leukemia. Sequencing was performed with immunoSEQ multiplex PCR; in TCRdb, only in-frame clones are kept and a portion is missing. In the table there are under 55,000 clones, approximately 86% of which are singletons. The sequencing sample was made of CD4+ T cells from blood buffy coats. The source of these receptors is a human donor in good health. Both conserved end residues are part of each CDR3. The D gene is left open where the match is weak. Part of the rows lack a size; the others show once, few, many or a class for expanded clones.

size,D,J,V,CDR3,DNA
.,.,TRBJ1-2,TRBV30,CAWSWGSGVYGYTF,TGTGCCTGGAGTTGGGGTAGCGGCGTCTATGGCTACACCTTC
.,.,TRBJ2-1,TRBV28,CASRERYFLSPYNEQFF,TGTGCCAGCAGAGAAAGGTATTTCCTTTCCCCCTACAATGAGCAGTTCTTC
.,TRBD2,TRBJ2-7,TRBV7-3,CASSATSGNYEQYF,TGTGCCAGCAGCGCGACTAGCGGGAATTACGAGCAGTACTTC
.,.,TRBJ2-7,TRBV13,CASSLGRPSSYEQYF,TGTGCCAGCAGCTTAGGCCGGCCCAGCTCCTACGAGCAGTACTTC
.,.,TRBJ1-1,TRBV4-2,CASSWEFNTEAFF,TGTGCCAGCAGCTGGGAGTTTAACACTGAAGCTTTCTTT
once,.,TRBJ2-1,TRBV1,CTSIKGASGSSPPSNEQFF,TGCACCAGCATTAAGGGGGCTAGCGGGAGTTCCCCTCCGTCCAATGAGCAGTTCTTC
.,.,TRBJ1-3,TRBV7-2,CASSPRGGSGNTIYF,TGTGCCAGCAGCCCCCGGGGGGGATCTGGAAACACCATATATTTT
.,.,TRBJ1-4,TRBV5-5,CASSSGNANEKLFF,TGTGCCAGCAGCTCGGGAAACGCTAATGAAAAACTGTTTTTT
.,TRBD2,TRBJ2-2,TRBV5-4,CASSLRPGTRGNTGELFF,TGTGCCAGCAGCTTGCGCCCCGGGACTAGGGGGAACACCGGGGAGCTGTTTTTT
.,.,TRBJ1-2,TRBV28,CASSVGTPNYGYTF,TGTGCCAGCAGTGTGGGCACCCCTAACTATGGCTACACCTTC
.,.,TRBJ2-3,TRBV29-1,CSVEELTDTQYF,TGCAGCGTTGAGGAGCTCACAGATACGCAGTATTTT
.,TRBD1,TRBJ1-2,TRBV2,CASSWDSSYYGYTF,TGTGCCAGCAGCTGGGACAGCTCCTACTATGGCTACACCTTC
few,.,TRBJ1-1,TRBV10-2,CASRVKGGIGEAFF,TGCGCCAGCAGGGTCAAAGGGGGGATCGGTGAAGCTTTCTTT
.,.,TRBJ1-1,TRBV2,CASSEGGHTEAFF,TGTGCCAGCAGTGAGGGGGGCCACACTGAAGCTTTCTTT
.,TRBD1,TRBJ1-1,TRBV10-1,CASSQSTGDTEAFF,TGCGCCAGCAGTCAGAGTACAGGGGACACTGAAGCTTTCTTT
.,TRBD1,TRBJ1-1,TRBV5-6,CASSFRDRPVSEAFF,TGTGCCAGCAGTTTCCGGGACAGACCTGTTTCGGAAGCTTTCTTT